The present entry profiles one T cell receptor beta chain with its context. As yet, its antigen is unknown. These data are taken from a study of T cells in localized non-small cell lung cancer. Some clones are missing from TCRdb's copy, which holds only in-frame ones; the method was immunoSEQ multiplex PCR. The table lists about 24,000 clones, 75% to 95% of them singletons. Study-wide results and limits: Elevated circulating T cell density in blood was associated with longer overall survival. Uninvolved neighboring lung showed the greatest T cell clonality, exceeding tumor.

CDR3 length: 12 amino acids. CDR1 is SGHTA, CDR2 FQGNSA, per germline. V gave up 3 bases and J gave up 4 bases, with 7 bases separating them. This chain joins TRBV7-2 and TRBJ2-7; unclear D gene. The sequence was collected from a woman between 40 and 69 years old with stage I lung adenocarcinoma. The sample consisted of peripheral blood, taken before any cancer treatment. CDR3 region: CASSFMGYEQYF. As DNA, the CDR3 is TGTGCCAGCAGCTTCATGGGATACGAGCAGTACTTC.